This note documents a single T cell receptor beta chain sequence. The V segment lost 3 bases and the J segment 0 bases; nucleotides outside the gene matches: 8. The germline gives CDR1 SGDLS, CDR2 YYNGEE. The CDR3 extends over 16 amino acids. The record originates from a study of cytomegalovirus exposure and HLA in healthy donors. PCR employed 60 Vbeta and 13 Jbeta primers. Clones were read by immunoSEQ multiplex PCR, and TCRdb kept only the in-frame ones, dropping some. The data show about 120,000 clones, 77% seen once. The chain combines TRBV9 with TRBJ2-7; TRBD1 agrees at 8 bases. This clonotype was obtained from a male donor in good health and CMV-seropositive. Sequences were obtained from PBMCs. CDR3 in DNA: TGTGCCAGCAGCGCGAATCCGGGACAGGTCTCCTACGAGCAGTACTTC. Translating gives CASSANPGQVSYEQYF.